This entry lists 30 T cell receptor beta chains sequenced from one sample in a study of T cells after yellow fever vaccination. TCRdb redid the calling of the 5' RACE reads with MiXCR, one entry per CDR3 protein. The profile shows approximately 130,000 distinct CDR3 sequences, 15% of them singletons. Material: CD8+ T cells sorted from PBMCs, obtained 5 days after the yellow fever booster vaccination. Receptor source: a man between 18 and 29 years old who received the YFV17D yellow fever vaccine.

This clonotype was counted only a few times. The gene calls are TRBV27 and TRBJ1-2; D unresolved. This CDR3 is built from 14 residues. The V and J ends lost 2 bases and 7 bases respectively, with 14 bases between them. Per the germline V gene, CDR1 is MNHEY and CDR2 is SMNVEV (reference sequence). CDR3 DNA sequence: TGTGCCAGCAGTTTAAGAGTCTGGGATCGTGGCTACACCTTC. As protein: CASSLRVWDRGYTF.

The V gene is TRBV7-9, the J gene TRBJ2-5; D is unclear. The CDR3 sequence is 14 residues long. CDR1 and CDR2 from the germline V gene are SEHNR and FQNEAQ (reference sequence). The V end was cut by 10 bases, the J end by 0 bases, with 15 bases between. For the CDR3, the DNA is TGTGCCACTCTAGACTCAACATACCAAGAGACCCAGTACTTC. Amino acid sequence: CATLDSTYQETQYF.

The chain carries TRBV7-9 and TRBJ1-2; the D gene is possibly TRBD1 (5 bases). From germline, CDR1 is SEHNR and CDR2 FQNEAQ (reference sequence). The length of the CDR3 is 16 residues. The ends were cut back, 0 bases at V and 4 bases at J, with 15 bases in the middle. For the CDR3, the DNA is TGTGCCAGCAGCTTAGCCAGGGTCCCCGGGGGCTATGGCTACACCTTC. Its protein product is CASSLARVPGGYGYTF. Complete variable domain (other parts from reference TRBV7-9 and TRBJ1-2): DTGVSQNPRHKITKRGQNVTFRCDPISEHNRLYWYRQTLGQGPEFLTYFQNEAQLEKSRLLSDRFSAERPKGSFSTLEIQRTEQGDSAMYLCASSLARVPGGYGYTFGSGTRLTVV.

The rearrangement links TRBV12-3 or TRBV12-4 to TRBJ1-1, with D uncertain. The CDR3 sequence is 13 residues long. Deletions cut 0 bases from V and 0 bases from J, with 2 bases between. The CDR3 DNA follows: TGTGCCAGCAGTTTAGCCTTGAACACTGAAGCTTTCTTT. The encoded protein is CASSLALNTEAFF.

The rearrangement joins TRBV20-1 to TRBJ2-1, with no clear D. This CDR3 is 15 amino acids long. The V gene lost 0 bases and the J gene lost 1 base, with 10 bases spanning the gap. From germline, CDR1 is DFQATT and CDR2 SNEGSKA (reference sequence). Here the CDR3 reads CSARDGEASYNEQFF. The CDR3 nucleotides are TGCAGTGCTAGAGATGGAGAGGCATCCTACAATGAGCAGTTCTTC.

Only a few counts were recorded for this clonotype. This sequence joins TRBV6-5 and TRBJ2-6; D perhaps matches TRBD1 (6 bases). Per the germline V gene, CDR1 is MNHEY and CDR2 is SVGAGI. This CDR3 is built from 19 residues. With 0 bases removed from V and 1 base from J, the gap between germline ends came to 16 bases. CDR3 DNA: TGTGCCAGCAGTTACTCGATAGGGCAGGGGAGTTCTGGGGCCAACGTCCTGACTTTC. Translated, it gives CASSYSIGQGSSGANVLTF.

The chain couples TRBV7-9 to TRBJ1-4, with a weak D call TRBD1 (5 bases). V was clipped by 5 bases and J by 8 bases, with 21 bases between them. Germline V lookup: CDR1 SEHNR, CDR2 FQNEAQ (reference sequence). This CDR3 is built from 16 residues. The CDR3 is CASSPLSRDVREKLFF. In nucleotides, the CDR3 is TGTGCCAGCAGCCCACTTTCCAGGGATGTGCGCGAAAAACTGTTTTTT.

The chain couples TRBV6-5 to TRBJ2-3; D perhaps matches TRBD2 (5 bases). Germline values: CDR1 MNHEY, CDR2 SVGAGI. The CDR3 totals 13 residues. The ends were cut back, 8 bases at V and 3 bases at J, with 12 bases in the middle. The CDR3 sequence is CASAQRLTDTQYF. DNA for the CDR3: TGTGCCAGCGCTCAGCGGTTGACAGATACGCAGTATTTT.

Only a few counts were recorded for this clonotype. The gene calls are TRBV19 and TRBJ1-1; D may be TRBD1 (5 bases). The CDR3 runs 11 residues. Per germline, CDR1 LNHDA and CDR2 SQIVND (reference sequence). Deletions cut 10 bases from V and 1 base from J, with 7 bases between. Written as DNA, the CDR3 is TGTGCCACCACAGGGAACACTGAAGCTTTCTTT. Translation gives CATTGNTEAFF.

DNA for the CDR3: TGTGCCACCAGAGAGGACAGGGCAGTAAATCAGCCCCAGCATTTT. This sequence encodes CATREDRAVNQPQHF. This chain joins TRBV15 and TRBJ1-5, with TRBD1 identical over 8 bases. Germline V gene data show CDR1 as LNHNV and CDR2 as YYDKDF (reference sequence). Trimming cost V 6 bases and J 4 bases; bases outside gene matches: 8. The CDR3 totals 15 residues.

This sequence joins TRBV7-9 and TRBJ1-1; weak D call: TRBD1 (6 bases). V was trimmed by 5 bases and J by 1 base, leaving 17 bases between them. The germline V gene has CDR1 SEHNR and CDR2 FQNEAQ (reference sequence). The CDR3 loop spans 16 amino acids. The CDR3 sequence: CASSPVGGGGNTEAFF. CDR3 sequence (DNA): TGTGCCAGCAGCCCCGTGGGGGGCGGTGGGAACACTGAAGCTTTCTTT.

This chain uses TRBV6-5 with TRBJ1-1, with TRBD1 matching 8 bases. Germline V gives CDR1 MNHEY, CDR2 SVGAGI. Unmatched junction bases numbered 2, after V lost 2 bases and J lost 3 bases. The CDR3 totals 14 residues. The CDR3 spells CASSYETGDTEAFF. The DNA for the CDR3 is TGTGCCAGCAGTTACGAGACAGGGGACACTGAAGCTTTCTTT.

A few counts support this clonotype. The chain combines TRBV10-1 with TRBJ2-1; 7 nucleotides line up with TRBD2. The CDR3 is made up of 18 amino acids. The V gene's germline CDR1 is WNHNN and CDR2 SYGVQD (reference sequence). Trimming removed 3 bases from V and 0 bases from J; junction bases left unmatched: 11. The CDR3: CASSDAGDRPGSYNEQFF. The CDR3 DNA reads as TGCGCCAGCAGTGATGCGGGGGACCGACCTGGCTCCTACAATGAGCAGTTCTTC.

This CDR3 is CASSLRGRFSPLHF. The CDR3 nucleotides read TGCGCCAGCAGCCTCAGGGGGCGGTTTTCACCCCTCCACTTT. This rearrangement joins TRBV5-1 to TRBJ1-6; TRBD1 agrees at 8 bases. The trim removed 4 bases at V and 9 bases at J, leaving 6 bases unmatched. Germline CDR1 reads SGHRS; CDR2 reads YFSETQ. The CDR3 runs to 14 residues.

Here the CDR3 reads CASSLRGAGGQPQHF. In nucleotides, the CDR3 is TGTGCCAGCAGTTTACGCGGCGCCGGGGGTCAGCCCCAGCATTTT. The chain is built from TRBV28 and TRBJ1-5, with a tentative D call TRBD1 (5 bases). CDR1 is MDHEN and CDR2 is SYDVKM in the germline V gene. CDR3 length: 15 amino acids. The V gene lost 2 bases and the J gene lost 6 bases, with 14 bases spanning the gap.

This clonotype has only a few counts. The chain links TRBV6-1 to TRBJ2-2; 9 nucleotides line up with TRBD2. Losses at the gene ends were 1 base for V and 6 bases for J; bases not matched to a gene: 3. Germline V gene lookup returns CDR1 MNHNS and CDR2 SASEGT. This CDR3 region has 15 residues. The CDR3 loop reads CASSEVSSGAGELFF. The CDR3 region has the DNA TGTGCCAGCAGTGAAGTTTCTAGCGGGGCCGGGGAGCTGTTTTTT.

This clonotype was seen only a few times. The V call is TRBV19, the J call TRBJ1-5, with 8 bases fitting TRBD1. The CDR3 is 15 residues long. Germline V gene data show CDR1 as LNHDA and CDR2 as SQIVND (reference sequence). After removal of 6 bases from V and 7 bases from J, the junction contained 11 bases not matched to a gene. CDR3 protein: CASSHRTGSLQPQHF. For the CDR3, the DNA is TGTGCCAGTAGCCACAGGACAGGGTCATTACAGCCCCAGCATTTT.

The CDR3 DNA reads TGTGCCAGCCCTTTGTCCGGGGAGGTCCCCTACGAGCAGTACGTC. Protein: CASPLSGEVPYEQYV. V is TRBV18 and J is TRBJ2-7; D is perhaps TRBD2 (6 bases). V lost 8 bases and J 2 bases, leaving 19 bases between the germline ends. Germline lookup yields CDR1 KGHSH and CDR2 LQKENI. The CDR3 sequence is 15 residues long.

J is TRBJ2-7 and V is TRBV20-1, with 8 bases that match TRBD1. The CDR3 extends over 16 amino acids. Germline lookup yields CDR1 DFQATT and CDR2 SNEGSKA (reference sequence). V trimming: 2 bases; J trimming: 0 bases; junction bases outside the gene matches: 9. CDR3 amino acids: CSARSRNRGSSYEQYV. The CDR3, as DNA: TGCAGTGCTAGATCCCGGAACAGGGGGAGCTCCTACGAGCAGTACGTC.

The chain carries TRBV7-3 and TRBJ2-1; 12 bases match TRBD2. Germline CDR1 is SGHTA and CDR2 is FQGTGA. The CDR3 runs to 18 residues. The V gene end was trimmed by 5 bases and the J gene end by 0 bases; junction bases not matched to a gene: 8. CDR3 sequence (DNA): TGTGCCAGCAGCCCAAAGACTAGCGGGGGAACCTCCTACAATGAGCAGTTCTTC. Translation: CASSPKTSGGTSYNEQFF.

The J gene is TRBJ2-3, the V gene TRBV6-1; D gene ambiguous. Trimming cost V 8 bases and J 10 bases, with 7 bases left between them. The germline V gene encodes CDR1 MNHNS and CDR2 SASEGT. CDR3 length equals 9 residues. The CDR3 reads CASLGAQYF. In DNA, the CDR3 is TGTGCCAGCCTCGGTGCGCAGTATTTT.

This clonotype has a single count. The rearrangement links TRBV14 to TRBJ2-4; TRBD2 matches at 10 bases. The V gene end was trimmed by 3 bases and the J gene end by 1 base; junction bases not matched to a gene: 6. This CDR3 is 17 amino acids long. Germline V lookup: CDR1 SGHDN, CDR2 FVKESK. In DNA, the CDR3 is TGTGCCAGCAGCCACCAGCGGGGGGGCCCGGCCAAAAACATTCAGTACTTC. Protein product: CASSHQRGGPAKNIQYF. Full variable domain (outside the CDR3, taken from reference TRBV14 and TRBJ2-4): EAGVTQFPSHSVIEKGQTVTLRCDPISGHDNLYWYRRVMGKEIKFLLHFVKESKQDESGMPNNRFLAERTGGTYSTLKVQPAELEDSGVYFCASSHQRGGPAKNIQYFGAGTRLSVL.

This rearrangement joins TRBV15 to TRBJ2-2; a weak D match, TRBD2 (6 bases). The CDR3 runs to 16 residues. Per the germline V gene, CDR1 is LNHNV and CDR2 is YYDKDF (reference sequence). Trimming pared 2 bases from V and 6 bases from J, leaving 16 bases between. CDR3 amino acids: CATSRIGTAGAGELFF. The CDR3 DNA sequence: TGTGCCACCAGCAGAATCGGGACTGCAGGTGCCGGGGAGCTGTTTTTT.

This clonotype was picked up a small number of times. In DNA form, the CDR3 reads TGTGCCAGCAGCTTAGTCTCATATGAAGCTTTCTTT. As protein: CASSLVSYEAFF. The genes are TRBV11-2 and TRBJ1-1; D unclear. V lost 1 base and J 7 bases, leaving 7 bases between the germline ends. Germline CDR1 is SGHAT and CDR2 is FQNNGV. The CDR3 contains 12 residues.

In its sample, this clonotype was seen a few times. The chain recombines TRBV7-9 with TRBJ2-1; no firm D call. Germline V gene sequence: CDR1 SEHNR, CDR2 FQNEAQ (reference sequence). The length of the CDR3 is 12 residues. V was pared by 1 base and J by 13 bases, with 11 bases between. This CDR3 reads CASSLGGEDQFF. The DNA for the CDR3 is TGTGCCAGCAGCTTAGGTGGGGAAGACCAGTTCTTC.

V gene TRBV24-1 combines with J gene TRBJ2-5; D may be TRBD1 (7 bases). CDR1 is KGHDR and CDR2 is SFDVKD in the germline V gene. Trimming stripped 6 bases from V and 1 base from J, with 17 bases between. The CDR3 consists of 16 residues. CDR3 residues: CATSSDGRGVQETQYF. Here the CDR3 DNA reads TGTGCCACCAGTTCGGACGGCAGGGGGGTCCAAGAGACCCAGTACTTC.

This clonotype was counted a few times. This chain uses TRBV7-9 with TRBJ1-6, with D uncertain. V dropped 2 bases and J dropped 8 bases, with 13 bases sitting between them. The germline CDR1 and CDR2 sequences are SEHNR and FQNEAQ (reference sequence). The CDR3 loop spans 15 amino acids. CDR3 nucleotides: TGTGCCAGCAGCTTAACCGGGGAAGTCGATTCACCCCTCCACTTT. Translating gives CASSLTGEVDSPLHF.

Only a few counts were recorded for this clonotype. The gene calls are TRBV7-6 and TRBJ2-5; D is uncertain. This CDR3 is built from 14 residues. CDR1 is SGHVS and CDR2 is FNYEAQ in the germline V gene. V was shortened by 2 bases and J by 5 bases, with 12 bases between the two germline ends. CDR3 sequence (DNA): TGTGCCAGCAGCTTATACACGCTCGGGGAGACCCAGTACTTC. This translates into CASSLYTLGETQYF. Full variable domain (rest looked up from reference TRBV7-6 and TRBJ2-5): GAGVSQSPRYKVTKRGQDVALRCDPISGHVSLYWYRQALGQGPEFLTYFNYEAQQDKSGLPNDRFSAERPEGSISTLTIQRTEQRDSAMYRCASSLYTLGETQYFGPGTRLLVL.

This clonotype came up a few times. CDR3 in amino acids: CASSMSVNQPQHF. As DNA, the CDR3 is TGTGCCAGTAGTATGTCGGTGAATCAGCCCCAGCATTTT. The chain couples TRBV19 to TRBJ1-5; D is unresolved. The germline V and J ends were trimmed by 3 bases and 4 bases, with 7 bases remaining between them. This CDR3 is 13 amino acids long. Germline V lookup: CDR1 LNHDA, CDR2 SQIVND (reference sequence).

This rearrangement joins TRBV6-6 to TRBJ1-2, with 7 bases lining up with TRBD1. The germline CDR1 and CDR2 sequences are MNHNY and SVGAGI (reference sequence). This CDR3 region has 13 residues. The junction had 8 bases not matched to a gene; V was cut back by 5 bases and J by 8 bases. Here the CDR3 DNA reads TGTGCCAGCAGTCCTGGACAGGCCTCGGGCTACACCTTC. Amino acids: CASSPGQASGYTF.